This T cell receptor (beta chain) was identified in a study of T-cell reconstitution after alpha-beta-depleted transplantation in children. This clonotype was counted a few times. The antigen is unknown. Findings and caveats of the study: Reportedly, only several hundred clones from non-depleted graft cells drove alpha-beta T-cell counts at about two months. Most T-cell counts and diversity one year after the transplant came from T cells that were newly produced. From surviving recipient T cells and thymic progenitors came the high day-60 TCRbeta diversity observed in some patients.

Preparation of the TCRbeta library involved a method that used unique molecular identifiers. TCRdb recomputed calls from the PCR reads with MiXCR, one row per CDR3 protein. The data show 90,000 to 100,000 distinct CDR3 sequences, 23% seen once. The germline V gene has CDR1 SGHTA and CDR2 FQGTGA. Trimming stripped 4 bases from V and 1 base from J, with 17 bases between. The CDR3 spans 17 residues. The source was PBMCs, collected before TCRalphabeta/CD19-depleted stem cell transplant. The chain joins TRBV7-3 to TRBJ2-1, with a possible D match to TRBD1 (6 bases). The sequence derives from a boy aged 2 to 10 with acute lymphoblastic leukemia, due to receive a stem cell transplant. The CDR3 sequence: CASSSQRQDFSYNEQFF. CDR3 in DNA: TGTGCCAGCAGCTCACAACGACAGGACTTTTCCTACAATGAGCAGTTCTTC.